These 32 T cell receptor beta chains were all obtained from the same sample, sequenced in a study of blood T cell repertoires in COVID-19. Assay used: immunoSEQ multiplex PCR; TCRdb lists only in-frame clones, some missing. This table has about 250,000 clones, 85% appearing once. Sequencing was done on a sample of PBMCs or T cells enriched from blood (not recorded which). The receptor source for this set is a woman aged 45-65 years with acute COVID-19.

In nucleotides, the CDR3 is TGTGCCAGCAGTCGACAGGGGAATGGCTACACCTTC. Translating gives CASSRQGNGYTF. J is TRBJ1-2 and V is TRBV12-3 or TRBV12-4; 8 nucleotides line up with TRBD1. The CDR3 has 12 residues. The junction had 2 bases not matched to a gene; V was cut back by 5 bases and J by 6 bases.

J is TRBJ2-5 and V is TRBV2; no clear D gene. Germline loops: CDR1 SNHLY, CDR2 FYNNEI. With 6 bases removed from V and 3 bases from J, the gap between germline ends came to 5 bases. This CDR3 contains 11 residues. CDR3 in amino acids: CASSEEETQYF. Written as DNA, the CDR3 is TGTGCCAGCAGCGAGGAAGAGACCCAGTACTTC. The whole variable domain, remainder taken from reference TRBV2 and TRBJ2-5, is EPEVTQTPSHQVTQMGQEVILRCVPISNHLYFYWYRQILGQKVEFLVSFYNNEISEKSEIFDDQFSVERPDGSNFTLKIRSTKLEDSAMYFCASSEEETQYFGPGTRLLVL.

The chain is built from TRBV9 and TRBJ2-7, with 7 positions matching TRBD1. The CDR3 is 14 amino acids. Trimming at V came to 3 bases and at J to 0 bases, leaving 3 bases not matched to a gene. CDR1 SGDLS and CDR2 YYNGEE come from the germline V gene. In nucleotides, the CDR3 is TGTGCCAGCAGCGGCCGGGACAGCTCCTACGAGCAGTACTTC. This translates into CASSGRDSSYEQYF.

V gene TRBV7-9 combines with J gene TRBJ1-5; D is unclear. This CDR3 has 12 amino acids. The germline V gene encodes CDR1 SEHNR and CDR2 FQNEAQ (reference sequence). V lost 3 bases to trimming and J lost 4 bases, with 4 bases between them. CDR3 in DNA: TGTGCCAGCAGCTTTGTAAATCAGCCCCAGCATTTT. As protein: CASSFVNQPQHF.

CDR3 loop: CATSSPAIQDTGELFF. The DNA for the CDR3 is TGTGCCACCAGCTCCCCTGCGATCCAGGACACCGGGGAGCTGTTTTTT. V is TRBV15 and J is TRBJ2-2; D remains unclear. This CDR3 has 16 residues. Germline CDR1 is LNHNV and CDR2 is YYDKDF (reference sequence). Trimming took off 5 bases at V and 3 bases at J, with 16 bases between the two ends. Full variable domain (remainder filled in from reference TRBV15 and TRBJ2-2): DAMVIQNPRYQVTQFGKPVTLSCSQTLNHNVMYWYQQKSSQAPKLLFHYYDKDFNNEADTPDNFQSRRPNTSFCFLDIRSPGLGDTAMYLCATSSPAIQDTGELFFGEGSRLTVL.

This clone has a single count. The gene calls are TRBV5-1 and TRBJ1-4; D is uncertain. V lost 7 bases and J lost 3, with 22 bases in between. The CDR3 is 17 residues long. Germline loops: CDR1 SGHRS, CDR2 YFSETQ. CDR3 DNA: TGCGCCAGCGGCCCGGGCCTCTCGAGCGGGGCTAATGAAAAACTGTTTTTT. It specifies CASGPGLSSGANEKLFF.

CDR3 amino acids: CSVARGQGEFNEQYF. DNA for the CDR3: TGCAGCGTTGCCCGGGGACAGGGGGAATTCAACGAGCAGTACTTC. This rearrangement joins TRBV29-1 to TRBJ2-7; the match to TRBD1 covers 11 bases. The CDR3 has 15 amino acids. V was pared by 4 bases and J by 5 bases, with 10 bases of the junction left unmatched. CDR1 is SQVTM, CDR2 ANQGSEA, per germline.

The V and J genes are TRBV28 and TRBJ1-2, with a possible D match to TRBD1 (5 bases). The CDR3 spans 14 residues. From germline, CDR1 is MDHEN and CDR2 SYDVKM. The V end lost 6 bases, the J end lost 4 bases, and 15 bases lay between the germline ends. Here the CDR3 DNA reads TGTGCCAGCAGCCCCTTGACGCAGGGCTATGGCTACACCTTC. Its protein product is CASSPLTQGYGYTF.

CDR3 nucleotides: TGTGCCAGCAGTCTGCGCAACACAGATACGCAGTATTTT. This encodes CASSLRNTDTQYF. This chain uses TRBV9 with TRBJ2-3; no clear D gene. Trimming stripped 5 bases from V and 2 bases from J, with 9 bases between. Germline CDR1 and CDR2: SGDLS and YYNGEE. This CDR3 comprises 13 residues.

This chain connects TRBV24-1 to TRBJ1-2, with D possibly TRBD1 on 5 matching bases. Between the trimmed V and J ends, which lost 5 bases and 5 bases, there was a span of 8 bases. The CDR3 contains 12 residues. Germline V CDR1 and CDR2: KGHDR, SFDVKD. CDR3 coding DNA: TGTGCCACCAGTGCGGGGGAATATGGCTACACCTTC. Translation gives CATSAGEYGYTF.

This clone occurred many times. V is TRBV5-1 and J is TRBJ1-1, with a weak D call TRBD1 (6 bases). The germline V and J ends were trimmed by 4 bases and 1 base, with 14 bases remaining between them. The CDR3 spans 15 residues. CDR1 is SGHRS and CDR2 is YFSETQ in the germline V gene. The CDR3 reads CASSGGATANTEAFF. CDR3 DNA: TGCGCCAGCAGCGGGGGGGCGACGGCGAACACTGAAGCTTTCTTT. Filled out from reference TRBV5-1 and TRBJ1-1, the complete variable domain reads KAGVTQTPRYLIKTRGQQVTLSCSPISGHRSVSWYQQTPGQGLQFLFEYFSETQRNKGNFPGRFSGRQFSNSRSEMNVSTLELGDSALYLCASSGGATANTEAFFGQGTRLTVV.

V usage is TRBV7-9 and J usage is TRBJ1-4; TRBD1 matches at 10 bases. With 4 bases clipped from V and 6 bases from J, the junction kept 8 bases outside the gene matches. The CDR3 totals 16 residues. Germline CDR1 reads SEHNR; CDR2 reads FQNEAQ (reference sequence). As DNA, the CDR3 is TGTGCCAGCAGCTCCCTTCCCGGGACAGGGGATGAAAAACTGTTTTTT. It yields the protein CASSSLPGTGDEKLFF.

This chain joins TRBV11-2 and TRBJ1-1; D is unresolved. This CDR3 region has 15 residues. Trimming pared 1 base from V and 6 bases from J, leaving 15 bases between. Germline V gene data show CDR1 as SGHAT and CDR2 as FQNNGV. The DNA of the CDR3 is TGTGCCAGCAGCTTAGGGAAGAGACGAGGAGCTGAAGCTTTCTTT. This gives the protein CASSLGKRRGAEAFF.

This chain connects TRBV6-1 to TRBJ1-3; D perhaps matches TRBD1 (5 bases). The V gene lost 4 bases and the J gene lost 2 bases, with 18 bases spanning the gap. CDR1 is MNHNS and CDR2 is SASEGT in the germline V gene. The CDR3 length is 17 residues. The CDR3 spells CASSGRQKGQTGNTIYF. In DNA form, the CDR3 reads TGTGCCAGCAGTGGTAGACAGAAGGGGCAGACTGGAAACACCATATATTTT.

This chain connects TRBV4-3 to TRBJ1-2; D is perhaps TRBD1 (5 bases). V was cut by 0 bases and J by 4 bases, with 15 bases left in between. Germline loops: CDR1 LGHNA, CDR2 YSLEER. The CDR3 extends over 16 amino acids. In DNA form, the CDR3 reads TGCGCCAGCAGCCAAGAAACCGGCGGGAGGGGCTATGGCTACACCTTC. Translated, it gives CASSQETGGRGYGYTF.

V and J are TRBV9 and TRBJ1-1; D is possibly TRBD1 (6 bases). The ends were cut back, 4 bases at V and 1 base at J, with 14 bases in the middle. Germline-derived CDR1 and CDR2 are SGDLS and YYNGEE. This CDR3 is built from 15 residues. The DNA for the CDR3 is TGTGCCAGCAGCCCCCGGACAGAAACGAACACTGAAGCTTTCTTT. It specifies CASSPRTETNTEAFF. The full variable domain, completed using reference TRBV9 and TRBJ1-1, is DSGVTQTPKHLITATGQRVTLRCSPRSGDLSVYWYQQSLDQGLQFLIQYYNGEERAKGNILERFSAQQFPDLHSELNLSSLELGDSALYFCASSPRTETNTEAFFGQGTRLTVV.

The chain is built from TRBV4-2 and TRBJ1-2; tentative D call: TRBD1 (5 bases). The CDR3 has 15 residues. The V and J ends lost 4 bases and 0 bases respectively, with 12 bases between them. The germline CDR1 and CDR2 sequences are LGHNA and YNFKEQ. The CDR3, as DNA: TGTGCCAGCAGCCGAGACAGAATTGCTAACTATGGCTACACCTTC. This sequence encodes CASSRDRIANYGYTF.

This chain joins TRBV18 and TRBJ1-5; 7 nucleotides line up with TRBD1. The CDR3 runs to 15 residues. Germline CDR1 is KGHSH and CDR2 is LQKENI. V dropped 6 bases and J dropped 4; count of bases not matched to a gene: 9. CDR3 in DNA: TGTGCCAGCTCCCCGCCGGGACAGTCGAATCAGCCCCAGCATTTT. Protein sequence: CASSPPGQSNQPQHF.

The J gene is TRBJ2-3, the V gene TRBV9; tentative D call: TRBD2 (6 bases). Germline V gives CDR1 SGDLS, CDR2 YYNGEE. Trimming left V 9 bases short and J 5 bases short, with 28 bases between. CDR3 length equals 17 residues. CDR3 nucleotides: TGTGCCACTCTCGGGGGTCGCCCCCGGAAGGGGCGAGATACGCAGTATTTT. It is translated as CATLGGRPRKGRDTQYF.

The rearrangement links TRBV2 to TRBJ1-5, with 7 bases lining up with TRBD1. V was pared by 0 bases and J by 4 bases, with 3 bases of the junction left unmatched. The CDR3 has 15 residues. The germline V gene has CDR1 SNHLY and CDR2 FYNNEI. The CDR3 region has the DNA TGTGCCAGCAGTGAAGCTCGACAGGGTAATCAGCCCCAGCATTTT. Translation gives CASSEARQGNQPQHF.

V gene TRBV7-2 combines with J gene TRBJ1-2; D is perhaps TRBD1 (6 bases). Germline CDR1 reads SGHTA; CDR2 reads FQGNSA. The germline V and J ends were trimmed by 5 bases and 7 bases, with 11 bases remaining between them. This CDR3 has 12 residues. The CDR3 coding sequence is TGTGCCAGCAGCCCTACAGGGTTTGGCTACACCTTC. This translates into CASSPTGFGYTF. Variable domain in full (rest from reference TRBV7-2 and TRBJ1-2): GAGVSQSPSNKVTEKGKDVELRCDPISGHTALYWYRQSLGQGLEFLIYFQGNSAPDKSGLPSDRFSAERTGGSVSTLTIQRTQQEDSAVYLCASSPTGFGYTFGSGTRLTVV.

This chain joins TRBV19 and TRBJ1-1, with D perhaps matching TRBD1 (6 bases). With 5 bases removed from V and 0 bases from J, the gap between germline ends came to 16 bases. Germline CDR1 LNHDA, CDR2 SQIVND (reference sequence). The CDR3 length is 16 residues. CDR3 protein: CASSPATGAMNTEAFF. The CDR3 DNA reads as TGTGCCAGTAGTCCGGCGACAGGAGCCATGAACACTGAAGCTTTCTTT.

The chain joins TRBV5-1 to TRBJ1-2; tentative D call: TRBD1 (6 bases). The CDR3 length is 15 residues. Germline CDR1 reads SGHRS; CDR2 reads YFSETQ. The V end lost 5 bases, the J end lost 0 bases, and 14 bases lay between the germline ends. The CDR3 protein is CASRDWTAPNYGYTF. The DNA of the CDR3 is TGCGCCAGCAGAGACTGGACAGCCCCTAACTATGGCTACACCTTC.

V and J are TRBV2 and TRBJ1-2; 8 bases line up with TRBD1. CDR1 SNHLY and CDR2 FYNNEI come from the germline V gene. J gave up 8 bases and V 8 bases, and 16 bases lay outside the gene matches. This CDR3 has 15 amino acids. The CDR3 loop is CASGGTGPTYGGYTF. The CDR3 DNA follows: TGTGCCAGCGGAGGGACAGGACCAACCTACGGCGGCTACACCTTC.

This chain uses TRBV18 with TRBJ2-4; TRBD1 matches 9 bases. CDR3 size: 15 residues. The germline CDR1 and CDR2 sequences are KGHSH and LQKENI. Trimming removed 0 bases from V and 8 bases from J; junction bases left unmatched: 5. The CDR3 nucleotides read TGTGCCAGCTCACCACCGACAGGGGGTAAAGACATTCAGTACTTC. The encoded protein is CASSPPTGGKDIQYF.

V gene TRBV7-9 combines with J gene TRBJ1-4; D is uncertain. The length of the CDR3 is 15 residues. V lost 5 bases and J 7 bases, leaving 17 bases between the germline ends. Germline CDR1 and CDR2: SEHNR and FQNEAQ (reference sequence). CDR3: CASSLGGMEGEKLFF. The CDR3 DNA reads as TGTGCCAGCAGCCTAGGCGGGATGGAGGGTGAAAAACTGTTTTTT. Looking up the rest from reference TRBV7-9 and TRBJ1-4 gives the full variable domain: DTGVSQNPRHKITKRGQNVTFRCDPISEHNRLYWYRQTLGQGPEFLTYFQNEAQLEKSRLLSDRFSAERPKGSFSTLEIQRTEQGDSAMYLCASSLGGMEGEKLFFGSGTQLSVL.

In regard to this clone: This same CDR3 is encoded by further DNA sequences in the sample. The DNA for the CDR3 is TGTGCCAGCAGTTACTCGGGACAGTTCTATGGCTACACCTTC. Translation: CASSYSGQFYGYTF. The rearrangement joins TRBV6-5 to TRBJ1-2; 7 bases agree with TRBD1. This CDR3 is built from 14 residues. The V and J ends lost 0 bases and 4 bases, in that order; junction bases with no gene match: 2. In germline, CDR1 is MNHEY, CDR2 SVGAGI.

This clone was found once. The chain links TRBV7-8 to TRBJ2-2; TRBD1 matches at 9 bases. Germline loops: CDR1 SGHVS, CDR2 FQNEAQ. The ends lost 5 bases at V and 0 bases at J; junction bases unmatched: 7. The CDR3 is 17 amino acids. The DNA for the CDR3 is TGTGCCAGCAGCGTCCGGGACAGGGAGGCGAACACCGGGGAGCTGTTTTTT. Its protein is CASSVRDREANTGELFF. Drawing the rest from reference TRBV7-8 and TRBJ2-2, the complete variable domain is GAGVSQSPRYKVAKRGQDVALRCDPISGHVSLFWYQQALGQGPEFLTYFQNEAQLDKSGLPSDRFFAERPEGSVSTLKIQRTQQEDSAVYLCASSVRDREANTGELFFGEGSRLTVL.

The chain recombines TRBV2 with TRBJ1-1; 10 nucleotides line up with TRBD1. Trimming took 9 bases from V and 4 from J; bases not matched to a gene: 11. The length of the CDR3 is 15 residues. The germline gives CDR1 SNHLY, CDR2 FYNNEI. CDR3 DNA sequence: TGTGCCAGTAGAACCGGGACAGGGGCTGGCACTGAAGCTTTCTTT. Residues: CASRTGTGAGTEAFF.

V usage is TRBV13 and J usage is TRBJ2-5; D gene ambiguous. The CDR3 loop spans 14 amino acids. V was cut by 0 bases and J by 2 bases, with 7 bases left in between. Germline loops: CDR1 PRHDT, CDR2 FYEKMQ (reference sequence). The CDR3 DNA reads TGTGCCAGCAGCTTAGGGACTCCTCAAGAGACCCAGTACTTC. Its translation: CASSLGTPQETQYF.

The CDR3 here is CASSLVDSYTGELFF. The CDR3, as DNA: TGCGCCAGCAGCTTGGTCGACAGCTACACCGGGGAGCTGTTTTTT. J is TRBJ2-2 and V is TRBV5-1, with D tentatively TRBD1 (5 bases). With 0 bases removed from V and 3 bases from J, the gap between germline ends came to 9 bases. Per germline, CDR1 SGHRS and CDR2 YFSETQ. The CDR3 contains 15 residues.

CDR3 amino acids: CASSVLSQGPRGNEQFF. DNA for the CDR3: TGTGCCAGCAGCGTACTCTCACAGGGGCCGCGGGGCAATGAGCAGTTCTTC. This chain joins TRBV9 and TRBJ2-1; a weak D match, TRBD1 (7 bases). V shed 1 base and J shed 6 bases, with 20 bases lying between them. Germline values: CDR1 SGDLS, CDR2 YYNGEE. The CDR3 extends over 17 amino acids. The whole variable domain, filled in from reference TRBV9 and TRBJ2-1, reads DSGVTQTPKHLITATGQRVTLRCSPRSGDLSVYWYQQSLDQGLQFLIQYYNGEERAKGNILERFSAQQFPDLHSELNLSSLELGDSALYFCASSVLSQGPRGNEQFFGPGTRLTVL.